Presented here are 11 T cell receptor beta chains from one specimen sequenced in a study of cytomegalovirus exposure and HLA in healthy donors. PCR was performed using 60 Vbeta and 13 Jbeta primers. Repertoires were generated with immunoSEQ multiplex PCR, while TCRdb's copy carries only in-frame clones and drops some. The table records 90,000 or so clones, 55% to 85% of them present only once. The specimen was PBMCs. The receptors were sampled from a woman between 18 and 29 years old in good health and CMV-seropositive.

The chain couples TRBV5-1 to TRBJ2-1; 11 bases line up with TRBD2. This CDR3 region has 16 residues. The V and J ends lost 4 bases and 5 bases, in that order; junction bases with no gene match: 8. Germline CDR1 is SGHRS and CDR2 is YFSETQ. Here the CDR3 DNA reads TGCGCCAGCAGCCGACAAACTAGCGGGAGAAACAATGAGCAGTTCTTC. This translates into CASSRQTSGRNNEQFF.

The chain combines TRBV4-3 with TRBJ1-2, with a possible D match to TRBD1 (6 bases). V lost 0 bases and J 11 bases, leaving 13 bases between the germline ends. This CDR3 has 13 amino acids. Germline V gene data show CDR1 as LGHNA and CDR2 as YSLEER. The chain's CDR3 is CASSQDPRTAYTF. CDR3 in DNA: TGCGCCAGCAGCCAAGATCCCCGGACAGCTTACACCTTC.

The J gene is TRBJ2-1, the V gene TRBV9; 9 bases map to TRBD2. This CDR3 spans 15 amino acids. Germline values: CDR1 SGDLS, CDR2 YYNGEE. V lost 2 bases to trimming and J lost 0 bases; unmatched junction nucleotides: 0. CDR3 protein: CASSVSGSSYNEQFF. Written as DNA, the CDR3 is TGTGCCAGCAGCGTTAGCGGGAGCTCCTACAATGAGCAGTTCTTC.

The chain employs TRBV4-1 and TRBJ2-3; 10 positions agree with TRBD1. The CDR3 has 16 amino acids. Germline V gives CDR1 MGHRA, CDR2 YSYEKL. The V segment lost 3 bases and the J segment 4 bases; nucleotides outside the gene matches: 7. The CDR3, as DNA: TGCGCCAGCAGCCACCGACAGGGGGCGGTGGCAGATACGCAGTATTTT. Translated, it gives CASSHRQGAVADTQYF.

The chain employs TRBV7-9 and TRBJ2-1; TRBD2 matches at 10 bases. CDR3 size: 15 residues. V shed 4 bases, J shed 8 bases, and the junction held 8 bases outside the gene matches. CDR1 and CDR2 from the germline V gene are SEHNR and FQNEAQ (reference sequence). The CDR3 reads CASSSKTSGYDEQFF. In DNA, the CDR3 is TGTGCCAGCAGCTCCAAGACTAGCGGGTACGATGAGCAGTTCTTC.

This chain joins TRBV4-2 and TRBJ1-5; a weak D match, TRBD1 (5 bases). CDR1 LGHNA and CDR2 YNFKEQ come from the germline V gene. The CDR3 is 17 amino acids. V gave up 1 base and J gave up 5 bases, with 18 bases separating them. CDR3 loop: CASSQVERPGGDQPQHF. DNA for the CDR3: TGTGCCAGCAGCCAAGTTGAACGGCCGGGGGGGGATCAGCCCCAGCATTTT.

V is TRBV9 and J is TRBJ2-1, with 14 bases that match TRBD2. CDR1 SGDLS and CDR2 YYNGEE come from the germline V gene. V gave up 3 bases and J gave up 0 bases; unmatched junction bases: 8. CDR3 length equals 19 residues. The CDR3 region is CASSGKTSGRASSYNEQFF. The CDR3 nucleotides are TGTGCCAGCAGCGGAAAGACTAGCGGGAGGGCTAGCTCCTACAATGAGCAGTTCTTC. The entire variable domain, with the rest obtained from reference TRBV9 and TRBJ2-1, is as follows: DSGVTQTPKHLITATGQRVTLRCSPRSGDLSVYWYQQSLDQGLQFLIQYYNGEERAKGNILERFSAQQFPDLHSELNLSSLELGDSALYFCASSGKTSGRASSYNEQFFGPGTRLTVL.

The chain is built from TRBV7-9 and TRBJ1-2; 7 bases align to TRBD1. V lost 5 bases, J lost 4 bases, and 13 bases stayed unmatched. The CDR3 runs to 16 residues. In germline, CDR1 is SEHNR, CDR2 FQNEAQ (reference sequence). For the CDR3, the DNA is TGTGCCAGCAGCCGATTTCAAAGGGCAGGGGGCTATGGCTACACCTTC. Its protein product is CASSRFQRAGGYGYTF.

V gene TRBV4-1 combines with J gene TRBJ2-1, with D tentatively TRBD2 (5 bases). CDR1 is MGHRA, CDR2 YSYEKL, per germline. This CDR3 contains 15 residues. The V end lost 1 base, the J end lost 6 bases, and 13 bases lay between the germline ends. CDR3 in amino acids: CASSQVAASFNEQFF. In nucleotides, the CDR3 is TGCGCCAGCAGCCAAGTGGCAGCTAGCTTCAATGAGCAGTTCTTC.

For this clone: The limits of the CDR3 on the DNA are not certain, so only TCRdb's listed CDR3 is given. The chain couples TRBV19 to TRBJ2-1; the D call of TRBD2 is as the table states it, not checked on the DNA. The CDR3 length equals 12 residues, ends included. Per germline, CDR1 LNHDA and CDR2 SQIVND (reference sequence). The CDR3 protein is CASTSGYNEQFF.

CDR3 DNA sequence: TGTGCCATCAGTGGTCGGCAGACGGGGTCCACTGAAGCTTTCTTT. This encodes CAISGRQTGSTEAFF. The gene calls are TRBV10-3 and TRBJ1-1; D unclear. Germline CDR1 ENHRY, CDR2 SYGVKD. V was shortened by 4 bases and J by 4 bases, with 16 bases between the two germline ends. The CDR3 is made up of 15 amino acids.